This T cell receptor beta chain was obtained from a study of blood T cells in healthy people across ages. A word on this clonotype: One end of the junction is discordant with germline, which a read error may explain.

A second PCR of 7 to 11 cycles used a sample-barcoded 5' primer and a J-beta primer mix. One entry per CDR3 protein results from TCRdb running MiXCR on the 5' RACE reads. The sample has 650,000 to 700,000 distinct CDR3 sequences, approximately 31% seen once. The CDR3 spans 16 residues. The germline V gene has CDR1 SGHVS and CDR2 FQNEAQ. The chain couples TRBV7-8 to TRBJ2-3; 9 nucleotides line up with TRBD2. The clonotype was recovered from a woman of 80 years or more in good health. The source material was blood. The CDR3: CAGSLVAGGPVDTQYF. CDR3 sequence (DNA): TGTGCCGGCAGCTTAGTCGCGGGGGGGCCGGTAGATACGCAGTATTTT.